The 15 T cell receptor beta chains below were found in one sample sequenced in a study of neurological immune-mediated disorders (dated by TCRdb to about 2019). In the paper's terms, the time point label means: longitudinal time-point 1 (baseline). To prepare the library, 5' RACE was applied. Sequencing was performed on an Illumina HiSeq 2500. TCRdb cleaned the public reads at Q25 with fastp, built clones with MiXCR and kept in-frame beta chains. All rows with the same CDR3 protein become a single entry with the most common DNA and genes. Within this sample are 71,000 or so distinct CDR3 sequences, with roughly an eighth of them counted one time only. 4.6% of the sample rests with the top ten. Sequenced input: PBMCs. These receptors were collected from a female donor with HTLV-1-associated myelopathy (HAM/TSP).

Ten or more counts support this clonotype. CDR3 DNA sequence: TGCGCCAGCAGCTGGAGTATGGGGACGAATTCACCCCTCCACTTT. The encoded protein is CASSWSMGTNSPLHF. The V gene is TRBV5-1, the J gene TRBJ1-6, with a tentative D call TRBD1 (5 bases). V was pared by 3 bases and J by 7 bases, with 14 bases between. Germline V CDR1 and CDR2: SGHRS, YFSETQ. This CDR3 is built from 15 residues. The full variable domain, its missing parts supplied by reference TRBV5-1 and TRBJ1-6, is KAGVTQTPRYLIKTRGQQVTLSCSPISGHRSVSWYQQTPGQGLQFLFEYFSETQRNKGNFPGRFSGRQFSNSRSEMNVSTLELGDSALYLCASSWSMGTNSPLHFGNGTRLTVT.

This clonotype has more than one count but fewer than ten. The V gene is TRBV3-1, the J gene TRBJ1-2, with D possibly matching TRBD1 (6 bases). Germline V gene sequence: CDR1 LGHDT, CDR2 YNNKEL (reference sequence). CDR3 length: 14 residues. V shed 3 bases and J shed 8 bases, with 16 bases lying between them. The chain's CDR3 is CASSQNRAVGGYTF. CDR3 DNA: TGTGCCAGCAGCCAGAACAGGGCCGTCGGGGGCTACACCTTC.

This clonotype was counted ten times or more. An end of the junction differs from the germline gene, which may be a read error. The genes are TRBV15 and TRBJ2-3; 7 bases line up with TRBD1. Germline CDR1 LNHNV, CDR2 YYDKDF (reference sequence). The CDR3 contains 16 residues. DNA for the CDR3: TGTGCTACCAGCACAAACAGGGGTATGTTGACAGATACGCAGTATTTT. It specifies CATSTNRGMLTDTQYF.

In this sample, this clonotype turned up many times. The chain recombines TRBV7-2 with TRBJ2-1, with 7 bases identical to TRBD2. The J segment lost 2 bases and the V segment lost 2 bases, leaving 6 bases of the junction unmatched. This CDR3 spans 16 amino acids. Germline CDR1 SGHTA, CDR2 FQGNSA. Here the CDR3 DNA reads TGTGCCAGCAGCTTAATTGGCGGGGGACCCTACAATGAGCAGTTCTTC. The encoded protein is CASSLIGGGPYNEQFF.

In its sample, this clonotype was seen many times. The rearrangement links TRBV2 to TRBJ1-1; D gene ambiguous. Germline V CDR1 and CDR2: SNHLY, FYNNEI. The CDR3 runs to 13 residues. V was clipped by 6 bases and J by 6 bases, with 14 bases between them. CDR3 bases: TGTGCCAGCAGCCGTCCCGGGGTCGCTGAAGCTTTCTTT. Translating gives CASSRPGVAEAFF.

The chain recombines TRBV7-9 with TRBJ2-3; D is ambiguous. This CDR3 comprises 12 residues. In germline, CDR1 is SEHNR, CDR2 FQNEAQ (reference sequence). Trimming left V 3 bases short and J 9 bases short, with 10 bases between. The CDR3 DNA sequence: TGTGCCAGCAGCTTCCTCCCCGTGACGCAGTATTTT. Translated: CASSFLPVTQYF.

This clonotype showed up many times. The chain is built from TRBV20-1 and TRBJ2-5; 10 bases align to TRBD1. Germline values: CDR1 DFQATT, CDR2 SNEGSKA (reference sequence). The CDR3 runs 15 residues. V dropped 5 bases and J dropped 4; count of bases not matched to a gene: 10. The DNA of the CDR3 is TGCAGTGCTCTCGGACAGGGGGGAAAGGGAGAGACCCAGTACTTC. The encoded protein is CSALGQGGKGETQYF.

This clonotype was picked up many times. The rearrangement joins TRBV10-3 to TRBJ2-2, with TRBD1 identical over 7 bases. The CDR3 loop spans 13 amino acids. V trimming: 8 bases; J trimming: 3 bases; junction bases outside the gene matches: 3. Germline lookup yields CDR1 ENHRY and CDR2 SYGVKD. The CDR3 region has the DNA TGTGCCATCGGCGGACAGGACACCGGGGAGCTGTTTTTT. Its translation: CAIGGQDTGELFF.

The chain is built from TRBV4-3 and TRBJ2-2; no reliable D call. Trimming removed 1 base at V and 0 bases at J, with 6 bases between. Looked up from germline, CDR1 is LGHNA and CDR2 is YSLEER. This CDR3 contains 15 residues. This CDR3 reads CASSQVPANTGELFF. CDR3 in DNA: TGCGCCAGCAGCCAAGTACCTGCGAACACCGGGGAGCTGTTTTTT.

This clonotype was observed many times. CDR3 in DNA: TGTGCCAGCAGCTTAAATACGGTTTCTGGAAACACCATATATTTT. Its protein product is CASSLNTVSGNTIYF. The rearrangement uses TRBV7-3 and TRBJ1-3; D call uncertain. Germline V lookup: CDR1 SGHTA, CDR2 FQGTGA. V was pared by 1 base and J by 1 base, with 8 bases between. The length of the CDR3 is 15 residues. Based on the CDR3 plus reference TRBV7-3 and TRBJ1-3, the full variable domain is GAGVSQTPSNKVTEKGKYVELRCDPISGHTALYWYRQSLGQGPEFLIYFQGTGAADDSGLPNDRFFAVRPEGSVSTLKIQRTERGDSAVYLCASSLNTVSGNTIYFGEGSWLTVV.

The table lists this clonotype with many counts. This sequence joins TRBV10-3 and TRBJ1-1; 9 bases agree with TRBD1. V was clipped by 6 bases and J by 5 bases; unmatched bases: 16. Germline CDR1 reads ENHRY; CDR2 reads SYGVKD. The CDR3 runs to 17 residues. The CDR3 region is CAIRPGTGTLVRTEAFF. DNA of the CDR3: TGTGCCATCAGACCCGGGACAGGGACGTTGGTACGGACTGAAGCTTTCTTT.

At least ten counts were recorded for this clonotype. CDR3 residues: CASSCRPARKWNQPQHF. CDR3 nucleotides: TGTGCCAGCAGTTGTCGTCCAGCCCGAAAGTGGAATCAGCCCCAGCATTTT. This chain connects TRBV27 to TRBJ1-5; D is ambiguous. The CDR3 is 17 residues long. The V and J ends lost 4 bases and 4 bases respectively, with 20 bases between them. CDR1 is MNHEY, CDR2 SMNVEV, per germline (reference sequence).

This clonotype occurred many times. This chain uses TRBV6-1 with TRBJ1-2; 7 bases map to TRBD1. Germline V lookup: CDR1 MNHNS, CDR2 SASEGT. The CDR3 covers 15 residues. The trim removed 1 base at V and 4 bases at J, leaving 6 bases unmatched. CDR3 in DNA: TGTGCCAGCAGTGAAGTGGGTCGGGACAGCTATGGCTACACCTTC. Its translation: CASSEVGRDSYGYTF.

This clonotype was seen once. The chain links TRBV2 to TRBJ1-1, with D maybe TRBD1 (6 bases). CDR1 and CDR2 (germline): SNHLY, FYNNEI. The CDR3 has 15 residues. V lost 1 base and J lost 3, with 12 bases in between. The chain's CDR3 is CASSEGGPAHTEAFF. The CDR3, as DNA: TGTGCCAGCAGTGAAGGGGGGCCGGCACACACTGAAGCTTTCTTT.

V is TRBV5-1 and J is TRBJ2-1; D gene uncertain. Germline V gives CDR1 SGHRS, CDR2 YFSETQ. The V end lost 2 bases, the J end lost 8 bases, and 8 bases lay between the germline ends. The CDR3 has 12 amino acids. CDR3 protein: CASSLPQDEQFF. CDR3 coding DNA: TGCGCCAGCAGCTTACCCCAGGATGAGCAGTTCTTC. The full variable domain, with the rest looked up from reference TRBV5-1 and TRBJ2-1, is KAGVTQTPRYLIKTRGQQVTLSCSPISGHRSVSWYQQTPGQGLQFLFEYFSETQRNKGNFPGRFSGRQFSNSRSEMNVSTLELGDSALYLCASSLPQDEQFFGPGTRLTVL.